These 27 T cell receptor beta chains came from one sample sequenced in a study of shared clonotypes between healthy human individuals. Measured with immunoSEQ multiplex PCR; TCRdb has only the in-frame clones, and not every one. This table holds about 560,000 clones, roughly 79% found once. Sequencing input: PBMCs. The source is a woman between 40 and 55 years old in good health. Some clones in this sample may be carry-over from other donors' samples.

The chain couples TRBV7-8 to TRBJ2-1; no firm D call. V lost 5 bases to trimming and J lost 3 bases, with 11 bases between them. This CDR3 comprises 14 residues. Germline CDR1 reads SGHVS; CDR2 reads FQNEAQ. The CDR3 DNA is TGTGCCAGCAGCCCCCCAAAGGGCTACAATGAGCAGTTCTTC. Translation: CASSPPKGYNEQFF.

In the case of this clone: A much larger clone differs by one base, so this may be a read error. V is TRBV2 and J is TRBJ1-4, with 8 positions matching TRBD1. The CDR3 covers 15 residues. CDR1 and CDR2 (germline): SNHLY, FYNNEI. CDR3 residues: CASSEQGARNEELFF. The CDR3 nucleotides are TGTGCCAGCAGTGAACAGGGGGCGCGTAATGAAGAACTGTTTTTT.

This clone was recorded only once. This chain joins TRBV19 and TRBJ1-1, with D perhaps TRBD1 (6 bases). CDR3 length equals 17 residues. Trimming cost V 8 bases and J 1 base, with 23 bases left between them. CDR1 is LNHDA, CDR2 SQIVND, per germline (reference sequence). DNA of the CDR3: TGTGCCAGTGGAAGCCCGGGGGGCGCAGGGTGGAACACTGAAGCTTTCTTT. It translates to CASGSPGGAGWNTEAFF.

This clone was seen more than once but under ten times. V and J are TRBV30 and TRBJ1-6, with D tentatively TRBD1 (6 bases). The CDR3 runs 16 residues. Trimming left V 0 bases short and J 7 bases short, with 16 bases between. Germline loops: CDR1 GTSNPN, CDR2 SVGIG (reference sequence). CDR3 amino acids: CAWSVGRVRGNSPLHF. CDR3 nucleotides: TGTGCCTGGAGTGTAGGGAGGGTAAGGGGGAATTCACCCCTCCACTTT.

The chain links TRBV28 to TRBJ2-1; maybe TRBD2 (5 bases). Per germline, CDR1 MDHEN and CDR2 SYDVKM. The CDR3 is 14 residues long. Trimming removed 0 bases from V and 3 bases from J, with 6 bases in between. CDR3 sequence reads: CASSLCGIYNEQFF. The CDR3 DNA sequence: TGTGCCAGCAGTTTATGCGGGATCTACAATGAGCAGTTCTTC. Full variable domain (remainder filled in from reference TRBV28 and TRBJ2-1): DVKVTQSSRYLVKRTGEKVFLECVQDMDHENMFWYRQDPGLGLRLIYFSYDVKMKEKGDIPEGYSVSREKKERFSLILESASTNQTSMYLCASSLCGIYNEQFFGPGTRLTVL.

This clone was seen more than once but under ten times. V and J are TRBV28 and TRBJ2-1, with 13 bases that match TRBD2. This CDR3 has 16 amino acids. CDR1 and CDR2 (germline): MDHEN, SYDVKM. Trimming took 6 bases from V and 0 from J; bases not matched to a gene: 2. The CDR3 DNA is TGTGCCAGCAGAACTAGCGGGAGGGCCTCCTACAATGAGCAGTTCTTC. Protein product: CASRTSGRASYNEQFF.

On this clone: With a far larger clone one base away, a read error is the likely cause. The chain links TRBV2 to TRBJ1-1; the D gene is possibly TRBD1 (5 bases). This CDR3 has 13 residues. Per germline, CDR1 SNHLY and CDR2 FYNNEI. The CDR3 region is CTSSVGGGTEAFF. The CDR3, as DNA: TGTACCAGCAGTGTGGGGGGTGGGACTGAAGCTTTCTTT.

The chain recombines TRBV28 with TRBJ1-3; D is ambiguous. Trimming removed 8 bases from V and 0 bases from J, with 8 bases in between. There are 13 residues in the CDR3. Germline V gene lookup returns CDR1 MDHEN and CDR2 SYDVKM. CDR3 amino acids: CASPDPSGNTIYF. The CDR3 DNA reads TGTGCCAGCCCGGACCCCTCTGGAAACACCATATATTTT.

The V gene is TRBV6-1, the J gene TRBJ1-5; 7 bases are a match to TRBD1. Germline V gene lookup returns CDR1 MNHNS and CDR2 SASEGT. The trim removed 0 bases at V and 6 bases at J, leaving 5 bases unmatched. The CDR3 sequence is 15 residues long. As DNA, the CDR3 is TGTGCCAGCAGTGAAGCGGGACAGTCACTTCAGCCCCAGCATTTT. Its translation is CASSEAGQSLQPQHF.

This clone was recorded a few times. The chain links TRBV19 to TRBJ2-3; a possible D gene is TRBD1 (5 bases). The CDR3 is 14 residues long. V was pared by 8 bases and J by 2 bases, with 14 bases between. Per germline, CDR1 LNHDA and CDR2 SQIVND (reference sequence). The CDR3 bases are TGTGCCAGTGGTTCGGCAGGGTACACAGATACGCAGTATTTT. Residues: CASGSAGYTDTQYF. Supplemented by reference TRBV19 and TRBJ2-3, the full variable domain reads DGGITQSPKYLFRKEGQNVTLSCEQNLNHDAMYWYRQDPGQGLRLIYYSQIVNDFQKGDIAEGYSVSREKKESFPLTVTSAQKNPTAFYLCASGSAGYTDTQYFGPGTRLTVL.

The V and J genes are TRBV1 and TRBJ2-7; the DNA was not compared with TRBD2, the D call given in the table. TRBV1 is given as a pseudogene. This CDR3 has 15 amino acids. The CDR3, as DNA: TGCACCAGCACCCCGGCCCGGTATAGCGTGAACGAGCAGTACTTC. This codes for CTSTPARYSVNEQYF.

The rearrangement joins TRBV7-9 to TRBJ2-7; D may be TRBD2 (6 bases). Germline CDR1 and CDR2: SEHNR and FQNEAQ (reference sequence). The CDR3 contains 17 residues. Trimming removed 1 base from V and 3 bases from J, with 19 bases in between. Written as DNA, the CDR3 is TGTGCCAGCAGCTTAGTAGGAGGGTCGGGACCGGACTACGAGCAGTACTTC. Protein sequence: CASSLVGGSGPDYEQYF. Drawing the rest from reference TRBV7-9 and TRBJ2-7, the complete variable domain is DTGVSQNPRHKITKRGQNVTFRCDPISEHNRLYWYRQTLGQGPEFLTYFQNEAQLEKSRLLSDRFSAERPKGSFSTLEIQRTEQGDSAMYLCASSLVGGSGPDYEQYFGPGTRLTVT.

This chain's CDR3 is CAWRKTGQGGNQPQHF. The CDR3 DNA sequence: TGTGCCTGGAGAAAAACAGGACAGGGTGGGAATCAGCCCCAGCATTTT. The rearrangement uses TRBV30 and TRBJ1-5, with TRBD1 identical over 8 bases. Germline trimming cut 3 bases from V and 4 bases from J; bases unmatched to any gene: 11. Germline V CDR1 and CDR2: GTSNPN, SVGIG (reference sequence). The CDR3 contains 16 residues. The whole variable domain, filled in from reference TRBV30 and TRBJ1-5, reads SQTIHQWPATLVQPVGSPLSLECTVEGTSNPNLYWYRQAAGRGLQLLFYSVGIGQISSEVPQNLSASRPQDRQFILSSKKLLLSDSGFYLCAWRKTGQGGNQPQHFGDGTRLSIL.

The chain recombines TRBV15 with TRBJ2-7; D perhaps matches TRBD2 (5 bases). This CDR3 contains 14 residues. Germline CDR1 reads LNHNV; CDR2 reads YYDKDF (reference sequence). Trimming took 3 bases from V and 0 from J, leaving 9 bases between them. The CDR3 sequence is CATSSLGSSYEQYF. CDR3 DNA sequence: TGTGCCACCAGCAGCCTAGGGAGCTCCTACGAGCAGTACTTC.

CDR3 sequence (DNA): TGCGCCAGCAGCTTGGTTCTAGCGGGAGTTGGTAAGCAGTACTTC. It translates to CASSLVLAGVGKQYF. The rearrangement uses TRBV5-1 and TRBJ2-7; 10 positions match TRBD2. Germline CDR1 is SGHRS and CDR2 is YFSETQ. Trimming took 0 bases from V and 8 from J; bases not matched to a gene: 8. The CDR3 runs 15 residues.

A single count supports this clone. CDR3 DNA: TGCGCCAGCAGCCAAGATCTTGGGGGATACACAGATACGCAGTATTTT. Amino acid sequence: CASSQDLGGYTDTQYF. The chain couples TRBV4-1 to TRBJ2-3; the D gene could be TRBD1 or TRBD2 (5 bases each). Germline V gene lookup returns CDR1 MGHRA and CDR2 YSYEKL. The CDR3 contains 16 residues. V was clipped by 0 bases and J by 2 bases, with 12 bases between them.

This chain joins TRBV11-3 and TRBJ1-1; D unclear. Trimming cost V 5 bases and J 0 bases, with 7 bases left between them. The germline V gene has CDR1 SGHNT and CDR2 YENEEA. The CDR3 consists of 13 residues. The CDR3 protein is CASSQHMNTEAFF. The CDR3 DNA reads as TGTGCCAGCAGCCAACACATGAACACTGAAGCTTTCTTT.

This clone has just one count. The chain links TRBV28 to TRBJ2-3, with a weak D call TRBD2 (6 bases). This CDR3 contains 17 residues. Germline values: CDR1 MDHEN, CDR2 SYDVKM. V lost 4 bases, J lost 1 base, and 18 bases lay in between. The CDR3 reads CASSSPGAGPRTDTQYF. CDR3 coding DNA: TGTGCCAGCAGTTCCCCTGGTGCGGGGCCTCGCACAGATACGCAGTATTTT.

The rearrangement links TRBV19 to TRBJ2-1; D call uncertain. The V gene's germline CDR1 is LNHDA and CDR2 SQIVND (reference sequence). Trimming left V 0 bases short and J 0 bases short, with 3 bases between. The CDR3 is made up of 14 amino acids. CDR3 residues: CASSIDTSYNEQFF. CDR3 DNA sequence: TGTGCCAGTAGTATAGACACCTCCTACAATGAGCAGTTCTTC.

This rearrangement joins TRBV5-6 to TRBJ2-7, with D perhaps assigned TRBD1 or TRBD2 (5 bases each). The V gene lost 4 bases and the J gene lost 0 bases, with 14 bases spanning the gap. Germline V gives CDR1 SGHDT, CDR2 YYEEEE. The CDR3 extends over 15 amino acids. CDR3 protein: CASSQPGRGSYEQYF. In DNA, the CDR3 is TGTGCCAGCAGCCAGCCGGGACGGGGCTCCTACGAGCAGTACTTC.

The chain is built from TRBV6-5 and TRBJ1-1; D call uncertain. The length of the CDR3 is 15 residues. Germline V CDR1 and CDR2: MNHEY, SVGAGI. Trimming removed 0 bases from V and 3 bases from J, with 11 bases in between. The CDR3 loop is CASSYSRDSDTEAFF. CDR3 coding DNA: TGTGCCAGCAGTTACTCCCGTGATAGCGACACTGAAGCTTTCTTT.

The chain has TRBV28 and TRBJ1-5; D call uncertain. CDR1 and CDR2 (germline): MDHEN, SYDVKM. The CDR3 runs 12 residues. The germline V and J ends were trimmed by 7 bases and 4 bases, with 8 bases remaining between them. The DNA of the CDR3 is TGTGCCAGCACTTACCCTAATCAGCCCCAGCATTTT. Amino acid sequence: CASTYPNQPQHF.

Turning to this clone: This may arise from a read error, as a much more abundant clone is one base away. The chain employs TRBV6-1 and TRBJ1-1, with D uncertain. V was pared by 5 bases and J by 4 bases, with 14 bases between. The germline V gene encodes CDR1 MNHNS and CDR2 SASEGT. CDR3 length: 14 amino acids. Written as DNA, the CDR3 is TGTGCCAGCAGTACCCCGCGGGGAGGCACTGAAGCTTTCTTT. Translated, it gives CASSTPRGGTEAFF.

The chain has TRBV18 and TRBJ2-3; D is undetermined. The CDR3 is made up of 16 amino acids. V was pared by 3 bases and J by 0 bases, with 13 bases between. CDR1 and CDR2 from the germline V gene are KGHSH and LQKENI. This CDR3 is CASSPPGAESTDTQYF. CDR3 in DNA: TGTGCCAGCTCACCGCCTGGAGCAGAGAGCACAGATACGCAGTATTTT.

The chain joins TRBV2 to TRBJ2-1; D perhaps matches TRBD2 (6 bases). V dropped 7 bases and J dropped 9 bases, with 13 bases sitting between them. Germline values: CDR1 SNHLY, CDR2 FYNNEI. The CDR3 extends over 12 amino acids. CDR3 nucleotide sequence: TGTGCCAGCATTTCGGAGGGTGTTGAGCAGTTCTTC. Translating gives CASISEGVEQFF.

The rearrangement uses TRBV5-1 and TRBJ2-6; a weak D match, TRBD1 (5 bases). The CDR3 runs to 16 residues. The V end lost 2 bases, the J end lost 5 bases, and 14 bases lay between the germline ends. Germline-derived CDR1 and CDR2 are SGHRS and YFSETQ. Here the CDR3 DNA reads TGCGCCAGCAGCTTAGGGGCCGGTACAAGGGCCAACGTCCTGACTTTC. Protein product: CASSLGAGTRANVLTF.

This clone is a singleton in its sample. This chain connects TRBV6-1 to TRBJ2-3; 7 nucleotides line up with TRBD1. CDR3 length: 13 amino acids. In germline, CDR1 is MNHNS, CDR2 SASEGT. Trimming removed 7 bases from V and 5 bases from J; junction bases left unmatched: 6. CDR3: CASMRQGIDTQYF. The CDR3 DNA is TGTGCCAGCATGCGACAGGGTATAGATACGCAGTATTTT.